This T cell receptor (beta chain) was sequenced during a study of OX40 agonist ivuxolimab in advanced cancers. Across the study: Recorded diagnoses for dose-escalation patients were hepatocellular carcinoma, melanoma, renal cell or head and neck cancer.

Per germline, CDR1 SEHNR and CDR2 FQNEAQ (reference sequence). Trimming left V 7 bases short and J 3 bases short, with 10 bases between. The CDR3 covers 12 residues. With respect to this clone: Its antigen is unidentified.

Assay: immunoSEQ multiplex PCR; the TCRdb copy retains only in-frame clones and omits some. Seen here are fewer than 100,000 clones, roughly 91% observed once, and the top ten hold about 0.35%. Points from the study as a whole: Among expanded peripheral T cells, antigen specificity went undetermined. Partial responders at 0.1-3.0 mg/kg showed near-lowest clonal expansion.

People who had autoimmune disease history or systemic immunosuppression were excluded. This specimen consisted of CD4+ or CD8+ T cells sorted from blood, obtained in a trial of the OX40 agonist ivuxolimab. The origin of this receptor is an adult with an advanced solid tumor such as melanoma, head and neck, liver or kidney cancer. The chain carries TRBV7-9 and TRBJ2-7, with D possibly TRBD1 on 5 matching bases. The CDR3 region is CASTIQGYEQYF. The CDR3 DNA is TGTGCCAGCACCATCCAGGGCTACGAGCAGTACTTC.